These 29 T cell receptor beta chains were all obtained from the same sample, sequenced in a study of shared clonotypes between healthy human individuals. The protocol was immunoSEQ multiplex PCR, while the TCRdb copy is restricted to in-frame clones and leaves out a portion. The sample lists 1 million to 1.3 million clones, 70% to 80% occurring once. Input material: memory CD4+ T cells from PBMCs. Subset noted: CD45RA-negative fraction. The receptors originated from a young man in good health. Some clones in this sample may be carry-over from other donors' samples.

At least ten counts were recorded for this clone. This specimen includes other DNA sequences encoding the same CDR3. The rearrangement uses TRBV6-6 and TRBJ1-3; 10 bases align to TRBD1. Germline CDR1 and CDR2: MNHNY and SVGAGI (reference sequence). The CDR3 runs to 14 residues. Unmatched junction bases numbered 2, after V lost 5 bases and J lost 4 bases. CDR3: CASSPGQGGNTIYF. Written as DNA, the CDR3 is TGTGCCAGCAGTCCGGGACAGGGGGGAAACACCATATATTTT.

This clone was detected only once. This sequence joins TRBV12-5 and TRBJ2-7; D is possibly TRBD1 or TRBD2 (5 bases each). The CDR3 is 15 amino acids. CDR1 is LGHNT and CDR2 is FRNRAP in the germline V gene. Trimming cost V 0 bases and J 3 bases, with 12 bases left between them. The CDR3 here is CASGLVRDGYYEQYF. As DNA, the CDR3 is TGTGCTAGTGGTTTGGTAAGGGACGGTTACTACGAGCAGTACTTC.

The table lists this clone with many counts. Other DNA sequences in the same sample also yield this CDR3. The CDR3 nucleotides read TGTGCCATCAGTGAGTATAGCAATCAGCCCCAGCATTTT. It encodes CAISEYSNQPQHF. This chain joins TRBV10-3 and TRBJ1-5; D remains ambiguous. V was trimmed by 1 base and J by 0 bases, leaving 1 base between them. Looked up from germline, CDR1 is ENHRY and CDR2 is SYGVKD. CDR3 length: 13 residues.

This clone was picked up one time. The rearrangement links TRBV2 to TRBJ2-3; no definite D call. V was shortened by 4 bases and J by 2 bases, with 4 bases between the two germline ends. Per germline, CDR1 SNHLY and CDR2 FYNNEI. The CDR3 spans 12 residues. The DNA of the CDR3 is TGTGCCAGCAGTGTACCCACAGATACGCAGTATTTT. Translated, it gives CASSVPTDTQYF.

V usage is TRBV30 and J usage is TRBJ2-1; 8 bases agree with TRBD2. The CDR3 consists of 16 residues. V was clipped by 0 bases and J by 4 bases; unmatched bases: 8. In germline, CDR1 is GTSNPN, CDR2 SVGIG (reference sequence). CDR3 sequence reads: CAWSVGSSGSYNEQFF. CDR3 bases: TGTGCCTGGAGTGTTGGGTCCAGCGGGAGTTACAATGAGCAGTTCTTC.

The rearrangement joins TRBV29-1 to TRBJ2-7; 7 positions match TRBD1. The V segment lost 6 bases and the J segment 3 bases; nucleotides outside the gene matches: 8. The germline V gene has CDR1 SQVTM and CDR2 ANQGSEA. This CDR3 region has 13 residues. For the CDR3, the DNA is TGCAGCGTCAAGGACAGGATCATCTACGAGCAGTACTTC. Its protein is CSVKDRIIYEQYF.

The genes are TRBV7-3 and TRBJ1-5; TRBD1 agrees at 7 bases. The CDR3 sequence is 14 residues long. Germline-derived CDR1 and CDR2 are SGHTA and FQGTGA. V lost 7 bases to trimming and J lost 5 bases; unmatched junction nucleotides: 8. The CDR3: CASTQDRRYQPQHF. Here the CDR3 DNA reads TGTGCCAGCACCCAGGACAGGCGGTATCAGCCCCAGCATTTT.

This clone was counted between two and nine times. V usage is TRBV2 and J usage is TRBJ1-2, with a tentative D call TRBD1 (6 bases). CDR1 SNHLY and CDR2 FYNNEI come from the germline V gene. The CDR3 totals 11 residues. The V gene lost 4 bases and the J gene lost 8 bases, with 8 bases spanning the gap. CDR3 sequence (DNA): TGTGCCAGCAGTGGCAGGGGAGGCTACACCTTC. This encodes CASSGRGGYTF.

The sample holds many counts of this clone. The chain uses TRBV7-7 and TRBJ2-7, with TRBD1 as a possible D gene (6 bases). This CDR3 region has 14 residues. V dropped 5 bases and J dropped 6 bases, with 17 bases sitting between them. Germline V gene lookup returns CDR1 SSHAT and CDR2 FNYEAQ (reference sequence). DNA for the CDR3: TGTGCCAGCAGCATAGGGGGACAAAACAGCGAGCAGTACTTC. Protein: CASSIGGQNSEQYF.

The chain uses TRBV11-2 and TRBJ2-5, with 8 bases matching TRBD2. Germline CDR1 is SGHAT and CDR2 is FQNNGV. The CDR3 runs to 16 residues. V was pared by 4 bases and J by 4 bases, with 11 bases of the junction left unmatched. The CDR3 sequence: CASSSLGSGTRETQYF. The CDR3 DNA reads TGTGCCAGCAGCTCTCTCGGTAGCGGGACCCGAGAGACCCAGTACTTC.

V is TRBV4-1 and J is TRBJ2-5, with a weak D call TRBD2 (5 bases). Trimming stripped 4 bases from V and 2 bases from J, with 14 bases between. Germline values: CDR1 MGHRA, CDR2 YSYEKL. This CDR3 is 15 amino acids long. The CDR3 DNA follows: TGCGCCAGCAGCCGCCTAGGAGGTACACAAGAGACCCAGTACTTC. Protein sequence: CASSRLGGTQETQYF.

The V and J genes are TRBV7-2 and TRBJ2-3; D possibly corresponds to TRBD2 (6 bases). V gave up 2 bases and J gave up 3 bases, with 15 bases separating them. Per germline, CDR1 SGHTA and CDR2 FQGNSA. The CDR3 loop spans 16 amino acids. The CDR3 sequence: CASSLFGGVGTDTQYF. CDR3 in DNA: TGTGCCAGCAGCTTATTCGGCGGGGTGGGTACAGATACGCAGTATTTT.

The chain employs TRBV10-3 and TRBJ2-1, with TRBD2 matching 13 bases. CDR1 ENHRY and CDR2 SYGVKD come from the germline V gene. The J segment lost 4 bases and the V segment lost 6 bases, leaving 3 bases of the junction unmatched. CDR3 length equals 15 residues. The CDR3 spells CAIRRTSGGYNEQFF. As DNA, the CDR3 is TGTGCCATCAGACGGACTAGCGGGGGTTACAATGAGCAGTTCTTC.

This chain links TRBV5-1 with TRBJ2-3, with a possible D match to TRBD1 (5 bases). Trimming shortened V by 1 base and J by 9 bases, and 9 bases separated the two germline ends. CDR1 is SGHRS, CDR2 YFSETQ, per germline. This CDR3 contains 12 residues. CDR3 sequence: CASSLFSGTQYF. DNA for the CDR3: TGCGCCAGCAGCTTGTTCTCAGGGACGCAGTATTTT.

DNA of the CDR3: TGTGCCAGCAGCCCGACTAGCGGGAGGGATACGCAGTATTTT. Encoded protein: CASSPTSGRDTQYF. The V gene is TRBV28, the J gene TRBJ2-3, with 13 bases lining up with TRBD2. The germline gives CDR1 MDHEN, CDR2 SYDVKM. CDR3 size: 14 residues. V gave up 6 bases and J gave up 6 bases; unmatched junction bases: 3. The full variable domain, with the rest looked up from reference TRBV28 and TRBJ2-3, is DVKVTQSSRYLVKRTGEKVFLECVQDMDHENMFWYRQDPGLGLRLIYFSYDVKMKEKGDIPEGYSVSREKKERFSLILESASTNQTSMYLCASSPTSGRDTQYFGPGTRLTVL.

CDR3 bases: TGCGCCAGCAGCCTAGGACAGGTTGAAGATAGCAATCAGCCCCAGCATTTT. Its protein is CASSLGQVEDSNQPQHF. The rearrangement joins TRBV5-1 to TRBJ1-5; 7 bases line up with TRBD1. The length of the CDR3 is 17 residues. The V gene end was trimmed by 4 bases and the J gene end by 0 bases; junction bases not matched to a gene: 10. Germline V gives CDR1 SGHRS, CDR2 YFSETQ.

The V gene is TRBV7-9, the J gene TRBJ2-5; D is unclear. This CDR3 spans 13 amino acids. Per the germline V gene, CDR1 is SEHNR and CDR2 is FQNEAQ (reference sequence). Trimming shortened V by 3 bases and J by 4 bases, and 9 bases separated the two germline ends. The CDR3 loop reads CASSFLGLETQYF. The CDR3 nucleotides are TGTGCCAGCAGCTTCTTAGGGCTAGAGACCCAGTACTTC.

The chain combines TRBV27 with TRBJ1-2, with 7 bases fitting TRBD1. In germline, CDR1 is MNHEY, CDR2 SMNVEV (reference sequence). The V segment lost 5 bases and the J segment 4 bases; nucleotides outside the gene matches: 13. CDR3 length: 16 amino acids. The CDR3 is CASSPLTTGVAYGYTF. The CDR3 bases are TGTGCCAGCAGTCCCTTAACCACAGGGGTGGCCTATGGCTACACCTTC.

The table lists this clone with a few counts. This sample includes further DNA sequences coding for the same CDR3. The rearrangement joins TRBV2 to TRBJ2-3; the D gene could be TRBD1 or TRBD2 (5 bases each). There are 12 residues in the CDR3. In germline, CDR1 is SNHLY, CDR2 FYNNEI. V was pared by 8 bases and J by 4 bases, with 10 bases between. CDR3 in DNA: TGTGCCAGCCGGCAGGGAGCAGATACGCAGTATTTT. This translates into CASRQGADTQYF.

The CDR3 nucleotides read TGTGCCAGCAGCCTCACATGGAACACTGAAGCTTTCTTT. It translates to CASSLTWNTEAFF. This chain uses TRBV7-2 with TRBJ1-1; D gene uncertain. The CDR3 sequence is 13 residues long. Trimming stripped 5 bases from V and 1 base from J, with 8 bases between. The germline CDR1 and CDR2 sequences are SGHTA and FQGNSA.

The rearrangement uses TRBV5-1 and TRBJ2-1; 9 nucleotides align to TRBD1. CDR3 length: 16 amino acids. Germline assignment: CDR1 SGHRS and CDR2 YFSETQ. Germline trimming cut 0 bases from V and 3 bases from J; bases unmatched to any gene: 4. This CDR3 reads CASSLAQGAYYNEQFF. The DNA for the CDR3 is TGCGCCAGCAGCTTGGCACAGGGGGCCTACTACAATGAGCAGTTCTTC.

J is TRBJ1-5 and V is TRBV19; D not resolved. CDR1 and CDR2 from the germline V gene are LNHDA and SQIVND (reference sequence). This CDR3 region has 12 residues. Trimming cost V 3 bases and J 7 bases, with 7 bases left between them. This chain's CDR3 is CASSIQLQPQHF. CDR3 DNA: TGTGCCAGTAGTATTCAGCTACAGCCCCAGCATTTT.

This clone came up once. The rearrangement joins TRBV5-4 to TRBJ2-2; 10 bases align to TRBD1. CDR1 and CDR2 from the germline V gene are SGHNT and YYREEE (reference sequence). V lost 1 base and J lost 7; bases outside the gene matches: 10. This CDR3 comprises 17 residues. The CDR3 bases are TGTGCCAGCAGCTTGAGGGACAGGGGCTTAGCTGGCGGGGAGCTGTTTTTT. Its protein is CASSLRDRGLAGGELFF. The whole variable domain, remainder taken from reference TRBV5-4 and TRBJ2-2, is ETGVTQSPTHLIKTRGQQVTLRCSSQSGHNTVSWYQQALGQGPQFIFQYYREEENGRGNFPPRFSGLQFPNYSSELNVNALELDDSALYLCASSLRDRGLAGGELFFGEGSRLTVL.

DNA for the CDR3: TGTGCCAGCAGCGATGACAGGGGGAGCGAGCAGTACTTC. Translation gives CASSDDRGSEQYF. V gene TRBV7-2 combines with J gene TRBJ2-7; the match to TRBD1 covers 9 bases. This CDR3 has 13 residues. J lost 6 bases, V lost 5 bases, and 5 bases had no gene match. Germline assignment: CDR1 SGHTA and CDR2 FQGNSA.

The genes are TRBV19 and TRBJ2-2; no clear D gene. The CDR3 has 12 residues. Germline CDR1 LNHDA, CDR2 SQIVND (reference sequence). V was trimmed by 6 bases and J by 6 bases, leaving 8 bases between them. The CDR3 nucleotides are TGTGCCAGTAGGTTGGACCCCGGGGAGCTGTTTTTT. This codes for CASRLDPGELFF.

The rearrangement uses TRBV7-9 and TRBJ2-3, with D unresolved. From germline, CDR1 is SEHNR and CDR2 FQNEAQ (reference sequence). The CDR3 is 14 residues long. V was shortened by 3 bases and J by 3 bases, with 10 bases between the two germline ends. The CDR3 coding sequence is TGTGCCAGCAGCTTCGGTAGACCGACAGATACGCAGTATTTT. Translated, it gives CASSFGRPTDTQYF.

V and J are TRBV5-1 and TRBJ1-1; D is unclear. V gave up 4 bases and J gave up 0 bases, with 13 bases separating them. In germline, CDR1 is SGHRS, CDR2 YFSETQ. The CDR3 is 15 amino acids. CDR3 coding DNA: TGCGCCAGCAGCAGAGAGCCCTGGGTGAACACTGAAGCTTTCTTT. It encodes CASSREPWVNTEAFF.

V gene TRBV30 combines with J gene TRBJ2-5, with TRBD2 matching over 7 bases. J was trimmed by 5 bases and V by 2 bases; bases with no gene match: 14. There are 16 residues in the CDR3. Germline CDR1 is GTSNPN and CDR2 is SVGIG (reference sequence). In nucleotides, the CDR3 is TGTGCCTGGAGTCCTAGCGGTACCCTCTTAGGGGAGACCCAGTACTTC. Translation gives CAWSPSGTLLGETQYF.

This chain links TRBV4-1 with TRBJ2-3; TRBD2 aligns across 7 bases. Germline CDR1 and CDR2: MGHRA and YSYEKL. This CDR3 contains 17 residues. Trimming took 5 bases from V and 0 from J; bases not matched to a gene: 11. CDR3 in amino acids: CASSKTYAAGSTDTQYF. The CDR3 coding sequence is TGCGCCAGCAGCAAAACGTACGCAGCGGGGAGCACAGATACGCAGTATTTT.